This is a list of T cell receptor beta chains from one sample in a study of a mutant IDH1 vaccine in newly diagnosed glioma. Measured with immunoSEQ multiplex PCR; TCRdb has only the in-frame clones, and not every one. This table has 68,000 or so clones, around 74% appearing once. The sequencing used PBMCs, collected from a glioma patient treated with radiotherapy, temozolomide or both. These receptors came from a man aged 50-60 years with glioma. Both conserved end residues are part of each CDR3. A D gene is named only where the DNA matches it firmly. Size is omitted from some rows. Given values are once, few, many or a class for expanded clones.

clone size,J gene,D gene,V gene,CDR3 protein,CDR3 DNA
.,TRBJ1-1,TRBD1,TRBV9,CASSDGTDPMNTEAFF,TGTGCCAGCAGCGACGGGACAGACCCCATGAACACTGAAGCTTTCTTT
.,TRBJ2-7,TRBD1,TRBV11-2,CASSKTGGNYEQYF,TGTGCCAGCAGTAAGACAGGGGGCAACTACGAGCAGTACTTC
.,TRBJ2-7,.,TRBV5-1,CASSSSGAHSYEQYF,TGCGCCAGCAGCTCCTCCGGGGCCCACTCCTACGAGCAGTACTTC
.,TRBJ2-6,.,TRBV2,CASRGLQTNSGANVLTF,TGTGCCAGCCGAGGGTTACAGACGAACTCTGGGGCCAACGTCCTGACTTTC
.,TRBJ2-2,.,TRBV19,CASFELFTGELFF,TGTGCCAGTTTCGAACTCTTCACCGGGGAGCTGTTTTTT
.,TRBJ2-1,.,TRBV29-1,CRSDSYNEQFF,TGCAGAAGCGATTCCTACAATGAGCAGTTCTTC
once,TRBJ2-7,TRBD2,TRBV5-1,CASSLGTSGYEQYF,TGCGCCAGCAGTTTGGGGACTAGCGGGTACGAGCAGTACTTC
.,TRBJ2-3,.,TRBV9,CASSVGGQIWVDTQYF,TGTGCCAGCAGCGTAGGAGGACAGATATGGGTAGATACGCAGTATTTT
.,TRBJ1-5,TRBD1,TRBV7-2,CASRTGNSNQPQHF,TGTGCCAGCAGGACAGGGAATAGCAATCAGCCCCAGCATTTT
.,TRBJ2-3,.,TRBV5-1,CASSPGRTQYF,TGCGCCAGCAGCCCGGGTCGGACGCAGTATTTT
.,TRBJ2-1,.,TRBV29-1,CSLTGGGLPNEQFF,TGCAGCTTAACAGGAGGAGGTCTGCCCAATGAGCAGTTCTTC
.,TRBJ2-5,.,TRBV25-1,CASSNRMGQETQYF,TGTGCCAGCAGTAACCGGATGGGGCAAGAGACCCAGTACTTC
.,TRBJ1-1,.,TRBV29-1,CSVEWRLGSTSNTEAFF,TGCAGCGTTGAATGGAGGCTCGGGTCCACGAGCAACACTGAAGCTTTCTTT
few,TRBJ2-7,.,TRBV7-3,CASSLISGDSEQYF,TGTGCCAGCAGCCTCATTTCGGGGGATAGCGAGCAGTACTTC
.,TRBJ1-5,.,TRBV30,CAWSVGGLGNQPQHF,TGTGCCTGGAGTGTTGGGGGATTAGGCAATCAGCCCCAGCATTTT
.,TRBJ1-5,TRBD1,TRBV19,CASSRGTVYNQPQHF,TGTGCCAGTAGTAGGGGGACAGTCTACAATCAGCCCCAGCATTTT
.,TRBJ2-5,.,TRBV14,CASSRFLSHQETQYF,TGTGCCAGCAGCCGATTTTTAAGTCACCAAGAGACCCAGTACTTC
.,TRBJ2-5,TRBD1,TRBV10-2,CASSPGQSFETQYF,TGCGCCAGCAGCCCGGGACAGAGTTTCGAGACCCAGTACTTC
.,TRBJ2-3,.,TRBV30,CAWNGQGGTDTQYF,TGTGCCTGGAACGGACAAGGGGGCACAGATACGCAGTATTTT
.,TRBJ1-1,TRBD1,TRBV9,CASSPGGGTNTEAFF,TGTGCCAGCAGTCCAGGGGGGGGTACGAACACTGAAGCTTTCTTT
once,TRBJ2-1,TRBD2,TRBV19,CASSILTSGGAGEQFF,TGTGCCAGTAGTATTCTGACTAGCGGGGGGGCGGGGGAGCAGTTCTTC
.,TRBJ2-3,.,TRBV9,CASSVGHWERRTDTQYF,TGTGCCAGCAGCGTAGGTCATTGGGAGCGTCGCACAGATACGCAGTATTTT
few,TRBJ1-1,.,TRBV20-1,CSARTVGGAFF,TGCAGTGCTAGAACGGTGGGGGGAGCTTTCTTT
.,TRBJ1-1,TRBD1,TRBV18,CASSLRDSDEAFF,TGTGCCAGCTCACTCCGGGACAGCGATGAAGCTTTCTTT
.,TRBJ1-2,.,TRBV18,CASSLGRDYGYTF,TGTGCCAGCTCACTGGGACGAGACTATGGCTACACCTTC
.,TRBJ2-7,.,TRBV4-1,CASSQEGIGEQYF,TGCGCCAGCAGCCAAGAAGGGATCGGCGAGCAGTACTTC
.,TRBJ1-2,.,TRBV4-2,CASSQEDTYGYTF,TGTGCCAGCAGCCAAGAAGACACCTATGGCTACACCTTC
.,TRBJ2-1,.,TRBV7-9,CASSLDRQNNEQFF,TGTGCCAGCAGCTTAGACAGACAGAACAATGAGCAGTTCTTC
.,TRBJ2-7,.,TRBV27,CASSSFPGFSYEQYF,TGTGCCAGCAGTTCCTTTCCAGGGTTCTCCTACGAGCAGTACTTC
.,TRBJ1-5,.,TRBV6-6,CASSYSSGPNQPQHF,TGTGCCAGCAGTTACTCTTCAGGACCCAATCAGCCCCAGCATTTT
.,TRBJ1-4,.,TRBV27,CASSDPWGGNEKLFF,TGTGCCAGCAGTGACCCTTGGGGGGGGAATGAAAAACTGTTTTTT
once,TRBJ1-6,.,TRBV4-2,CASSHISYNSPLHF,TGTGCCAGCAGCCACATCTCCTATAATTCACCCCTCCACTTT
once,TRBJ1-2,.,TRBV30,CAWRARTNSAPNYGYTF,TGTGCCTGGAGAGCCAGGACCAACAGTGCCCCTAACTATGGCTACACCTTC
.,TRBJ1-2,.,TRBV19,CASSLGRYYGYTF,TGTGCCAGTAGTCTGGGACGCTACTATGGCTACACCTTC
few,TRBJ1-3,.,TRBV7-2,CASSLAVSGNTIYF,TGTGCCAGCAGCTTAGCAGTCTCTGGAAACACCATATATTTT
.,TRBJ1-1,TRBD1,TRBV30,CAWDYRGRGEAFF,TGTGCCTGGGATTACAGGGGGCGAGGTGAAGCTTTCTTT
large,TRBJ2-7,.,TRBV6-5,CASRAGFKDEQYF,TGTGCCAGCCGGGCAGGGTTTAAGGACGAGCAGTACTTC
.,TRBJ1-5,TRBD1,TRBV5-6,CASSLGQVNQPQHF,TGTGCCAGCAGCCTGGGACAGGTCAATCAGCCCCAGCATTTT
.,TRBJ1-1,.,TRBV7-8,CASSLEGRSFTGENTEAFF,TGTGCCAGCAGCTTAGAAGGTAGGAGTTTCACCGGGGAGAACACTGAAGCTTTCTTT
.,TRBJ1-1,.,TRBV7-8,CASSLRGRAHTEAFF,TGTGCCAGCAGCCTCAGGGGTAGGGCCCACACTGAAGCTTTCTTT
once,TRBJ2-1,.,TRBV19,CASGTAYNEQFF,TGTGCCAGTGGAACAGCCTACAATGAGCAGTTCTTC
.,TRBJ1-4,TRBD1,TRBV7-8,CASSYRGTNEKLFF,TGTGCCAGCAGCTACAGGGGAACTAATGAAAAACTGTTTTTT
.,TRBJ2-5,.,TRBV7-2,CASSLDGGGGETQYF,TGTGCCAGCAGCTTAGATGGAGGGGGGGGAGAGACCCAGTACTTC